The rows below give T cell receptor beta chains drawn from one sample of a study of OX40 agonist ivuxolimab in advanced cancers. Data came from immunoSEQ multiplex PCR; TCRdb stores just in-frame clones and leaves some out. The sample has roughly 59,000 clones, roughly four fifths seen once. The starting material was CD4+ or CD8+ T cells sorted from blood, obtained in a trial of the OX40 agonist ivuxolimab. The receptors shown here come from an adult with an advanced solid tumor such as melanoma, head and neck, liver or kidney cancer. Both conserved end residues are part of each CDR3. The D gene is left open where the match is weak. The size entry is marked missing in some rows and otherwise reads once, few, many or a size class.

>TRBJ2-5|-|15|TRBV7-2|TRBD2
TGTGCCAGCACCCCCTACACTAGCGCCCAAGGGACCCAGTACTTC
CASTPYTSAQGTQYF
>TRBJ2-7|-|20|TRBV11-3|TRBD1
TGTGCCAGCAGCTTAGATTCCGGGACAGCCCCCGGTAGTGATCCCTACGAGCAGTACTTC
CASSLDSGTAPGSDPYEQYF
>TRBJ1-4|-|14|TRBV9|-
TGTGCCAGCAGCGTAGATGATCTGGCCGGGGGACTGTTTTTT
CASSVDDLAGGLFF
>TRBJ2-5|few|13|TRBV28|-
TGTGCCAGCAGAGCGCAGGGGTCTGAGACCCAGTACTTC
CASRAQGSETQYF
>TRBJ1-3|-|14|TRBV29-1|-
TGCAGCGTTGTTTGGGGATTCGCTGGAAACACCATATATTTT
CSVVWGFAGNTIYF
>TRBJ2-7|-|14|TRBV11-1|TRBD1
TGTGCCAGCAGCTTACCGGACAGGGGCTACGAGCAGTACTTC
CASSLPDRGYEQYF
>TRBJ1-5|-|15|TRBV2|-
TGTGCCAGCAGTGAAGAAGGGTATAGCAATCAGCCCCAGCATTTT
CASSEEGYSNQPQHF
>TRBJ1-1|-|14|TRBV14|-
TGTGCCAGCAGCCAAAGGCAAGCAAACACTGAAGCTTTCTTT
CASSQRQANTEAFF
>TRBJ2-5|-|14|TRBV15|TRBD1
TGTGCCACCAGCACCAGACAGGGGAAAGAGACCCAGTACTTC
CATSTRQGKETQYF
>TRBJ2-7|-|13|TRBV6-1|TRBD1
TGTGCCAGCAGCCCTGACAGGGGTGGCGAGCAGTACTTC
CASSPDRGGEQYF
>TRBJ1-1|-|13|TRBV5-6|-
TGTGCCAGCAGCTTGTTCCCGACCACTGAAGCTTTCTTT
CASSLFPTTEAFF
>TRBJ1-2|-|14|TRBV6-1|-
TGTGCCAGCAGTGAAGATCCAGAAAACTATGGCTACACCTTC
CASSEDPENYGYTF
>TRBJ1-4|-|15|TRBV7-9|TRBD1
TGTGCCAGCAGCTTAAGACAGGGGGCGGATGAAAAACTGTTTTTT
CASSLRQGADEKLFF
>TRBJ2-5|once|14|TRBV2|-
TGTGCCAGCAGTGATGGGCGAATTAGTGAGACCCAGTACTTC
CASSDGRISETQYF
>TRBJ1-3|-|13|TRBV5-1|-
TGCGCCAGCAGGGAGGGCCCTGGAAACACCATATATTTT
CASREGPGNTIYF
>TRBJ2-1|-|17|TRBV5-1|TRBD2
TGCGCCAGCAGCTTGGCAGCACTAGCGGTGGGGTACAATGAGCAGTTCTTC
CASSLAALAVGYNEQFF
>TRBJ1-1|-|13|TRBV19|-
TGTGCCAGTAGTCCACAGGTGAACACTGAAGCTTTCTTT
CASSPQVNTEAFF
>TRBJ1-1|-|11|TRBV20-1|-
TGCAGTGCGAAAGGGCCCACTGAAGCTTTCTTT
CSAKGPTEAFF
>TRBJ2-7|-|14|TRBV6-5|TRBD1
TGTGCCAGCAGGAGGGGGCCTGGTTTTTACGAGCAGTACTTC
CASRRGPGFYEQYF
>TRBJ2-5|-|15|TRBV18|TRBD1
TGTGCCAGCTCACCATTGGGACAGGGACAAGAGACCCAGTACTTC
CASSPLGQGQETQYF
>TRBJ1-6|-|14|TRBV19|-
TGTGCCAGTAACCCCGGGAGGGATAATTCACCCCTCCACTTT
CASNPGRDNSPLHF
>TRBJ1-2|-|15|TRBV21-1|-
TGTGCCAGCAGCGGAAGGGCGGCGTGTCGGACTGGCTACACCTTC
CASSGRAACRTGYTF
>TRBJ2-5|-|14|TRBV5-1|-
TGCGCCAGCAGCAGCCAGGGAGGCAAAGAGACCCAGTACTTC
CASSSQGGKETQYF
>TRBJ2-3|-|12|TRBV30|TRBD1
TGTGCCTGGGCCACAGGGGCAGATACGCAGTATTTT
CAWATGADTQYF
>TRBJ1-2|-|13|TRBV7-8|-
TGTGCCAGCAGCTTAGATCCAGGGAGCGGCTACACCTTC
CASSLDPGSGYTF
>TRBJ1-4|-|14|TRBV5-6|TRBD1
TGTGCCAGCAGCTCTACAGGGGGACCTGAAAAACTGTTTTTT
CASSSTGGPEKLFF
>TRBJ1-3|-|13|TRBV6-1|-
TGTGCCAGCAGTGAACACTCTGGAAACACCATATATTTT
CASSEHSGNTIYF
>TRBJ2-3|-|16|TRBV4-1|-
TGCGCCAGCAGCCAAGATGAGAGGGACACTCCAGATACGCAGTATTTT
CASSQDERDTPDTQYF
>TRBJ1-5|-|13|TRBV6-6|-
TGTGCCAGCCGGCTGGATAGCAATCAGCCCCAGCATTTT
CASRLDSNQPQHF
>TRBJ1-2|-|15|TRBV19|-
TGTGCCAGTAGTTTGGGCCCAGCGAGAAACTATGGCTACACCTTC
CASSLGPARNYGYTF
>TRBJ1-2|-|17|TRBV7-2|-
TGTGCCAGCAGCTCAGGTATCCTGGAGACTGGCATCTATGGCTACACCTTC
CASSSGILETGIYGYTF
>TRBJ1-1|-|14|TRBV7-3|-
TGTGCCAGCAGCTTAACGACGGGGCCTACTGAAGCTTTCTTT
CASSLTTGPTEAFF